A selection of T cell receptor beta chains follows, all from one sample in a study of T cell responses to AZD1222 COVID-19 vaccine. This table comes from immunoSEQ multiplex PCR, and its TCRdb copy is limited to in-frame clones, with some not included. Of about 140,000 clones listed, about 90% were seen once; the top ten hold under 2%. The sequencing here drew on peripheral blood, taken 28 days after the second AZD1222 dose. The receptor source for this set is an adult who received the AZD1222 COVID-19 vaccine. Each CDR3 is given with its conserved first and last residue. A D gene is named only where the DNA matches it firmly. Size is omitted from some rows. Given values are once, few, many or a class for expanded clones.

TRBJ1-2	.	.	TRBV6-2/TRBV6-3	TGTGCCAGCAACCCCGGACGGGTTGGCTACACCTTC	CASNPGRVGYTF
TRBJ1-2	.	.	TRBV10-3	TGTGCCATCAGTGAGGGGGGGGCCCTTGGCTACACCTTC	CAISEGGALGYTF
TRBJ2-5	TRBD1	.	TRBV27	TGTGCCAGCAGTCTCAGGGGGCCCGGGGAGACCCAGTACTTC	CASSLRGPGETQYF
TRBJ1-1	.	.	TRBV19	TGTGCCAGTAGTTCCTCCCGGGCGGTGAACACTGAAGCTTTCTTT	CASSSSRAVNTEAFF
TRBJ2-2	TRBD2	.	TRBV19	TGTGCCAGTACCCTGCTAGCGGGGGACACCGGGGAGCTGTTTTTT	CASTLLAGDTGELFF
TRBJ1-3	.	.	TRBV6-6	TGTGCCAGCAGTCAAGAGGGATTAGCTGGAAACACCATATATTTT	CASSQEGLAGNTIYF
TRBJ1-2	.	.	TRBV12-3/TRBV12-4	TGTGCCAGCAGACCTACCCTCGGTGGCTACACCTTC	CASRPTLGGYTF
TRBJ2-7	TRBD2	.	TRBV29-1	TGCAGCGTTGAGAATCTAGCGGGAGGGACCGAGCAGTACTTC	CSVENLAGGTEQYF
TRBJ1-5	.	once	TRBV28	TGTGCCAGCGAAAATAGCAATCAGCCCCAGCATTTT	CASENSNQPQHF
TRBJ1-3	TRBD1	.	TRBV4-2	TGTGCCAGCAGCCAGGACTCGGGACAGGGGGGCTCTGGAAACACCATATATTTT	CASSQDSGQGGSGNTIYF
TRBJ2-7	.	.	TRBV28	TGTGCCAGCGGTCCCACGGGACGCGAGCAGTACTTC	CASGPTGREQYF
TRBJ1-3	.	.	TRBV29-1	TGCAGCGTTGTGGGGAGTCCAGCCATCTCTGGAAACACCATATATTTT	CSVVGSPAISGNTIYF
TRBJ2-1	.	.	TRBV7-6	TGTGCCAGCAGCTTAGCCTCAGGGGGGGTTCTGTACAATGAGCAGTTCTTC	CASSLASGGVLYNEQFF
TRBJ1-1	.	.	TRBV27	TGTGCCAGCAGCCCCACTCTGGGCCAGAACACTGAAGCTTTCTTT	CASSPTLGQNTEAFF
TRBJ1-6	.	once	TRBV2	TGTGCCAGCAGGGAGGAGAGTTATTCACCCCTCCACTTT	CASREESYSPLHF
TRBJ1-5	.	.	TRBV19	TGTGCCAGTAGTAGCCACAGGCTTCCAAGCAATCAGCCCCAGCATTTT	CASSSHRLPSNQPQHF
TRBJ1-5	.	.	TRBV6-5	TGTGCCAGCAGTTTACAGGGTTATCAGCCCCAGCATTTT	CASSLQGYQPQHF
TRBJ2-7	TRBD1	.	TRBV27	TGTGCCAGTTCGGACAGGGGGCGTGAGCAGTACTTC	CASSDRGREQYF
TRBJ2-2	TRBD1	.	TRBV10-3	TGTGCCATCAGTGAAAACAGGGGAACCGGGGAGCTGTTTTTT	CAISENRGTGELFF
TRBJ2-2	TRBD2	.	TRBV7-9	TGTGCCAGCAGCCAGCCAAGCGGGGGTAACACCGGGGAGCTGTTTTTT	CASSQPSGGNTGELFF
TRBJ2-2	TRBD1	.	TRBV24-1	TGTGCCACCAGTGATTTTCCGGGACAGGGATTCAACACCGGGGAGCTGTTTTTT	CATSDFPGQGFNTGELFF
TRBJ1-1	TRBD1	.	TRBV7-9	TGTGCCAGCAGCCCCCGGGCAGGGGGAGCTGAAGCTTTCTTT	CASSPRAGGAEAFF
TRBJ2-2	TRBD2	.	TRBV9	TGTGCCAGCAGCGTAACTAGCGGAACGAACACCGGGGAGCTGTTTTTT	CASSVTSGTNTGELFF
TRBJ1-6	TRBD1	.	TRBV7-6	TGTGCCAGCAGCCCGACAGGGAATAATTCACCCCTCCACTTT	CASSPTGNNSPLHF
TRBJ1-2	.	.	TRBV6-5	TGTGCCGGTAAAGGGGTCTATGGCTACACCTTC	CAGKGVYGYTF
TRBJ2-1	TRBD2	.	TRBV2	TGTGCCAGCAACCGCGGGGGGGCCTACAATGAGCAGTTCTTC	CASNRGGAYNEQFF
TRBJ1-6	TRBD1	.	TRBV9	TGTGCCAGCAGCGGAAGACAGGGCGGGGGTTCACCCCTCCACTTT	CASSGRQGGGSPLHF
TRBJ2-5	.	.	TRBV27	TGTGCCAGCTCTTCGGCGGGGGCCGCGGCGGAGACCCAGTACTTC	CASSSAGAAAETQYF
TRBJ2-2	.	.	TRBV19	TGTGCCAGTAGTATAGCATACAGGGTAACGGGGGAGCTGTTTTTT	CASSIAYRVTGELFF
TRBJ2-6	.	.	TRBV29-1	TGCAGCGTGATAGGTTTTGGTAGAGACCGCTCTGGGGCCAACGTCCTGACTTTC	CSVIGFGRDRSGANVLTF
TRBJ1-5	.	.	TRBV9	TGTGCCAGCAGCGTAGGTGCAGGAGATAATAGCAATCAGCCCCAGCATTTT	CASSVGAGDNSNQPQHF
TRBJ2-3	TRBD2	.	TRBV29-1	TGCAGCGTTGAAGGAACTAGCGGGGGGGCGATAAATACGCAGTATTTT	CSVEGTSGGAINTQYF
TRBJ1-5	.	.	TRBV19	TGTGCCAGTAGTATGTATTTGAGGGTTAGTCAGCCCCAGCATTTT	CASSMYLRVSQPQHF
TRBJ1-4	.	once	TRBV14	TGTGCCAGCAGCCAAGTCGGACGGGGGCCTGCTAATGAAAAACTGTTTTTT	CASSQVGRGPANEKLFF
TRBJ2-4	.	once	TRBV19	TGTGCCAGTAGTATGACAGGCAAAAACATTCAGTACTTC	CASSMTGKNIQYF
TRBJ1-2	.	.	TRBV5-6	TGTGCCAGCAGCCCCACAGGGAGGGGCTATGGCTACACCTTC	CASSPTGRGYGYTF
TRBJ2-3	.	.	TRBV3-1/TRBV3-2	TGTGCCAGCAGCCCCAGGAGGGGGGGTTCCACAGATACGCAGTATTTT	CASSPRRGGSTDTQYF
TRBJ1-4	TRBD1	.	TRBV10-2	TGCGCCAGCAGGAGAAACAGGGGTAACGAAAAACTGTTTTTT	CASRRNRGNEKLFF
TRBJ1-6	.	many	TRBV28	TGTGCCAGCATGGGTTCGGGGAATTCACCCCTCCACTTT	CASMGSGNSPLHF
TRBJ2-6	.	.	TRBV18	TGTGCCAGCTCACCACCTCAGGGGCACTCTGGGGCCAACGTCCTGACTTTC	CASSPPQGHSGANVLTF
TRBJ1-2	TRBD1	.	TRBV7-3	TGTGCCAGCAGCTTAATCAGGGGGACTGGCTACACCTTC	CASSLIRGTGYTF
TRBJ2-7	TRBD1	.	TRBV2	TGTGCCAGCAGTGAAGACAGGGGGCTTTACGAGCAGTACTTC	CASSEDRGLYEQYF
TRBJ1-6	TRBD1	.	TRBV18	TGTGCCAGCTCACCACCCGGGACAGGGGTTAATTCACCCCTCCACTTT	CASSPPGTGVNSPLHF
TRBJ2-5	.	.	TRBV6-1	TGTGCCAGCAGTGAATTGGCAGGGGTCATTTCAGAGACCCAGTACTTC	CASSELAGVISETQYF
TRBJ2-2	TRBD1	.	TRBV5-5	TGTGCCAGCAGCTCCAACCCGGGACAGGGGGCGTCCGGGGAGCTGTTTTTT	CASSSNPGQGASGELFF
TRBJ2-2	.	.	TRBV27	TGTGCCAGCAGTGAAATCGCGGCGGGACGGGGGGAGCTGTTTTTT	CASSEIAAGRGELFF
TRBJ1-5	TRBD1	.	TRBV3-1/TRBV3-2	TGTGCCAGCAGCCGGACAGGTGATCAGCCCCAGCATTTT	CASSRTGDQPQHF
TRBJ1-6	.	.	TRBV2	TGTGCCACGAAAGGGGAGGGAGGTTCACCCCTCCACTTT	CATKGEGGSPLHF
TRBJ1-5	TRBD1	.	TRBV3-1/TRBV3-2	TGTGCCAGCAGCCTCCGACAGGGAGGGCAGCCCCAGCATTTT	CASSLRQGGQPQHF
TRBJ1-1	TRBD1	few	TRBV28	TGTGCCAGCAGTCGAGGACAGGGAAGGTGGAACACTGAAGCTTTCTTT	CASSRGQGRWNTEAFF
TRBJ1-5	TRBD1	.	TRBV6-4	TGTGCCAGCAGGACCCTGGACAGGGCCAATCAGCCCCAGCATTTT	CASRTLDRANQPQHF
TRBJ1-1	.	.	TRBV3-1/TRBV3-2	TGTGCCAGCAGCCTTCATGGAGCTGAAGCTTTCTTT	CASSLHGAEAFF
TRBJ2-4	.	.	TRBV11-2	TGTGCCAGCAGCTTAGACAGGAGAAACATTCAGTACTTC	CASSLDRRNIQYF
TRBJ2-7	TRBD2	once	TRBV14	TGTGCCAGCAGCCACCTAGCGGAAAACTACGAGCAGTACTTC	CASSHLAENYEQYF
TRBJ2-2	.	few	TRBV5-1	TGCGCCAGCAGTAAACTAGCGAACACCGGGGAGCTGTTTTTT	CASSKLANTGELFF
TRBJ1-1	TRBD1	few	TRBV18	TGTGCCAGCTCACCCCAGAGCCTGACAGGGGGGAACACTGAAGCTTTCTTT	CASSPQSLTGGNTEAFF